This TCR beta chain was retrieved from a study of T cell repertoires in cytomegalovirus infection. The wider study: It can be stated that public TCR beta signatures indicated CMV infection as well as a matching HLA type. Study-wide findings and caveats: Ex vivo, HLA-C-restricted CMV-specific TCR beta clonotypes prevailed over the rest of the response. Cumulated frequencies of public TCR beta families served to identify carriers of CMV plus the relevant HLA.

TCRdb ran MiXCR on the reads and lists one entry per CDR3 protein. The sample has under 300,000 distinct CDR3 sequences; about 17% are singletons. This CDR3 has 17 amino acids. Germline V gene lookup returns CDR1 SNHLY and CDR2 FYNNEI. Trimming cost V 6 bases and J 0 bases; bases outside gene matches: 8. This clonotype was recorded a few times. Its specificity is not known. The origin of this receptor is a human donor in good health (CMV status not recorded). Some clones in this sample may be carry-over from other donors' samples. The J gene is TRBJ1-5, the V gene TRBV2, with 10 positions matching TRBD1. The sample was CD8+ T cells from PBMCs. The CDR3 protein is CASRFGTGAYSNQPQHF. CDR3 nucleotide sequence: TGTGCCAGCAGGTTCGGGACAGGGGCATATAGCAATCAGCCCCAGCATTTT.